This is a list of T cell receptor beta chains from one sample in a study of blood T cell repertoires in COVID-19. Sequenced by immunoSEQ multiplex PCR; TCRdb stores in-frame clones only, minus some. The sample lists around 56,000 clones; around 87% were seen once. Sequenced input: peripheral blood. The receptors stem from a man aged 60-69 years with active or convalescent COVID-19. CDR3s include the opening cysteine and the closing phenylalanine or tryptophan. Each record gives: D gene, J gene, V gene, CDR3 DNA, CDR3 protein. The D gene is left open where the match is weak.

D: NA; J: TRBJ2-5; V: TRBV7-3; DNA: TGTGCCAGCAGCTTAACGGGTGGACTCCAAGAGACCCAGTACTTC; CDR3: CASSLTGGLQETQYF
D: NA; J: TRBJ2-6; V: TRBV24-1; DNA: TGTGCCACCAGTAGTACCACAGGAAGGGCCAACGTCCTGACTTTC; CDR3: CATSSTTGRANVLTF
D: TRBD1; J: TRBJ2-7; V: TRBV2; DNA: TGTGCCAGCAGTTACCCTCGGGACAGAGAACCCTACGAGCAGTACTTC; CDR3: CASSYPRDREPYEQYF
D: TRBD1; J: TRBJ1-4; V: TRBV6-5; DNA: TGTGCCAGCAGTTACACATACAGGGGTGCTAATGAAAAACTGTTTTTT; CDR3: CASSYTYRGANEKLFF
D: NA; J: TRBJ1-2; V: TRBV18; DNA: TGTGCCAGCTCACCCGCCCAGGGAAGGCCTAATGGCTACACCTTC; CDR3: CASSPAQGRPNGYTF
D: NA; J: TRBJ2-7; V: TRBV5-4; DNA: TGTGCCAGCAGCTCACTAGCAGCGAGCTCCTACGAGCAGTACTTC; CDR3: CASSSLAASSYEQYF
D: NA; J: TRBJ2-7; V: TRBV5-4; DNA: TGTGCCAGCAGCTTGGGGTCCGGCTACGAGCAGTACTTC; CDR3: CASSLGSGYEQYF
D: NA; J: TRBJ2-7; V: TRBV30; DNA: TGTGCCTGGATACAGGGTGCCTACGAGCAGTACTTC; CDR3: CAWIQGAYEQYF
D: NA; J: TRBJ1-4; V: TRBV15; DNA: TGTGCCACCAGCAGAGGAAAGGGGACAACTAATGAAAAACTGTTTTTT; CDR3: CATSRGKGTTNEKLFF
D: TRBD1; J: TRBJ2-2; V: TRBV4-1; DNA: TGCGCCAGCAGTAGGGAGTTTGGACAGGGCGTCACCGGGGAGCTGTTTTTT; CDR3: CASSREFGQGVTGELFF